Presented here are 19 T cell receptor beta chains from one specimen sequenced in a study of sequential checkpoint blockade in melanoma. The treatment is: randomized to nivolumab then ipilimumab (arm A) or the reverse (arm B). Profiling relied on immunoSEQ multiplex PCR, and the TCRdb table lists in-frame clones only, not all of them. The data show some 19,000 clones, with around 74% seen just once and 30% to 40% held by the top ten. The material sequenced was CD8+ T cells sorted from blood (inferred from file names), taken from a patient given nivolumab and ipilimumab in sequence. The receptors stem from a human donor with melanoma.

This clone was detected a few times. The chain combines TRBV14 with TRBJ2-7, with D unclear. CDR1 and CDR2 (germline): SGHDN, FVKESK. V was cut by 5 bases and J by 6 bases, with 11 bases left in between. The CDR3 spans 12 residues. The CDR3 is CASSTQFSEQYF. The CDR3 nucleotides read TGTGCCAGCAGCACACAGTTTTCCGAGCAGTACTTC.

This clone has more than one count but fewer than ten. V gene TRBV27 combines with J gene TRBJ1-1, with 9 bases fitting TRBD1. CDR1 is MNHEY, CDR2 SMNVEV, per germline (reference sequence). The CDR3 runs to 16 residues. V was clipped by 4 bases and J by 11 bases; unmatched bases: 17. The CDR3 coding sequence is TGTGCCAGCAGTTCAGAGGGGTGGGGACAGGGTTTTGGGGCTTTCTTT. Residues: CASSSEGWGQGFGAFF.

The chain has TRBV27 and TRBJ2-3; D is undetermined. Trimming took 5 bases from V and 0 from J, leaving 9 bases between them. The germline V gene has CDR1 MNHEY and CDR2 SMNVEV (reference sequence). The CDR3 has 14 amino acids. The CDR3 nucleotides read TGTGCCAGCAGTCTGGGCCGAAGCACAGATACGCAGTATTTT. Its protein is CASSLGRSTDTQYF.

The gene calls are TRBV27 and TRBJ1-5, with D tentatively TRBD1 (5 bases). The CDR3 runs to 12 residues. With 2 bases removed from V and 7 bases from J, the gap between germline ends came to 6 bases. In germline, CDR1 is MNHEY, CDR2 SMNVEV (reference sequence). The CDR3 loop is CASSLPGQPQHF. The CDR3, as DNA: TGTGCCAGCAGTTTACCAGGGCAGCCCCAGCATTTT.

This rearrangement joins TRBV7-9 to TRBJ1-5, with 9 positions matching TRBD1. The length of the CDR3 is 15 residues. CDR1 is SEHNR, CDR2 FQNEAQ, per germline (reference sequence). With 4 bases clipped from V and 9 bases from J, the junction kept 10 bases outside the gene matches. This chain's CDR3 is CASSSGQGPSRPQHF. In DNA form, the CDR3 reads TGTGCCAGCAGCTCTGGACAGGGGCCGTCCCGGCCCCAGCATTTT.

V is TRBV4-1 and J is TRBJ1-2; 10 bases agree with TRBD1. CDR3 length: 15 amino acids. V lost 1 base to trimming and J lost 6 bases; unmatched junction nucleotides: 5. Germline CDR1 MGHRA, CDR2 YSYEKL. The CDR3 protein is CASSQVDRGGDGYTF. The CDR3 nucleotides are TGCGCCAGCAGCCAAGTGGACAGGGGGGGGGATGGCTACACCTTC.

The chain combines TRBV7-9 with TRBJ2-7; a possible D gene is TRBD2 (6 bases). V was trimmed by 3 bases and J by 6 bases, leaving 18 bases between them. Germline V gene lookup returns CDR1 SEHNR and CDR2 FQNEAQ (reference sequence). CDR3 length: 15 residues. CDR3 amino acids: CASSFLSTPGGEQYF. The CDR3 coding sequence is TGTGCCAGCAGCTTTCTGTCAACCCCCGGGGGCGAGCAGTACTTC.

CDR3 nucleotides: TGTGCTAGTGGTTTCGCCCCCGGGACTAGCGGGAGCGATGAGCAGTTCTTC. Translated: CASGFAPGTSGSDEQFF. V usage is TRBV12-5 and J usage is TRBJ2-1; 14 positions match TRBD2. This CDR3 spans 17 amino acids. The V segment lost 3 bases and the J segment 8 bases; nucleotides outside the gene matches: 9. Germline lookup yields CDR1 LGHNT and CDR2 FRNRAP.

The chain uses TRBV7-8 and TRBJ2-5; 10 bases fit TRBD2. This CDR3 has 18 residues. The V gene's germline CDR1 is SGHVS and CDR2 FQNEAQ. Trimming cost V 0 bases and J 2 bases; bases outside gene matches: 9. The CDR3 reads CASSLAASGRPGQETQYF. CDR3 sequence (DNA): TGTGCCAGCAGCTTAGCGGCTAGCGGGAGACCCGGGCAAGAGACCCAGTACTTC. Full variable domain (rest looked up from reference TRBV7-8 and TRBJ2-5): GAGVSQSPRYKVAKRGQDVALRCDPISGHVSLFWYQQALGQGPEFLTYFQNEAQLDKSGLPSDRFFAERPEGSVSTLKIQRTQQEDSAVYLCASSLAASGRPGQETQYFGPGTRLLVL.

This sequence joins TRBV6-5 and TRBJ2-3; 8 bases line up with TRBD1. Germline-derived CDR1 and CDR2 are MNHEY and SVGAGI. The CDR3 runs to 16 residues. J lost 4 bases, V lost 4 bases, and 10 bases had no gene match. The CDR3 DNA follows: TGTGCCAGCAGTTCCACCTCCGGGACAGGATCAGATACGCAGTATTTT. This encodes CASSSTSGTGSDTQYF.

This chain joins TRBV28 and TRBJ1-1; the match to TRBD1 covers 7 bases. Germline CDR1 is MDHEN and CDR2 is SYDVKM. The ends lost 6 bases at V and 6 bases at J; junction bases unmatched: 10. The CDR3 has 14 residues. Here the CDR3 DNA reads TGTGCCAGCAGAGGCCAGGGGGGCGTCTCTGAAGCTTTCTTT. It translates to CASRGQGGVSEAFF.

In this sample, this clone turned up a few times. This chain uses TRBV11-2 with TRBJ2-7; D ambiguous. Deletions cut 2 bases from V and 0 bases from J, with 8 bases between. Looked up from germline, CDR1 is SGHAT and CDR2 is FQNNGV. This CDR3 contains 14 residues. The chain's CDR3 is CASSLSTFSYEQYF. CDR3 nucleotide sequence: TGTGCCAGCAGCTTATCTACCTTCTCCTACGAGCAGTACTTC.

This CDR3 is CASTSRARGEQYF. The CDR3 nucleotides read TGTGCCAGCACAAGTCGTGCCAGGGGCGAGCAGTACTTC. The V gene is TRBV27, the J gene TRBJ2-7, with D possibly TRBD1 on 6 matching bases. The CDR3 spans 13 residues. Trimming cost V 7 bases and J 6 bases, with 16 bases left between them. Per germline, CDR1 MNHEY and CDR2 SMNVEV (reference sequence).

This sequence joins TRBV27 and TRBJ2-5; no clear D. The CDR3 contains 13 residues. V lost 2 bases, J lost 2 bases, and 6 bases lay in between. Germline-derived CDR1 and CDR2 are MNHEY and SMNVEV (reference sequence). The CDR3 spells CASSLTQQETQYF. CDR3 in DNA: TGTGCCAGCAGTTTAACCCAGCAAGAGACCCAGTACTTC.

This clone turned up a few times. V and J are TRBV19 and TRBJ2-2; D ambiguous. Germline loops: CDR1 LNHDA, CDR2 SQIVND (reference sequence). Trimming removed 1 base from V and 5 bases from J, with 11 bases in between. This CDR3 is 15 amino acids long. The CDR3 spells CASSIGAEVTGELFF. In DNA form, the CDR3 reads TGTGCCAGTAGTATAGGGGCCGAAGTGACCGGGGAGCTGTTTTTT.

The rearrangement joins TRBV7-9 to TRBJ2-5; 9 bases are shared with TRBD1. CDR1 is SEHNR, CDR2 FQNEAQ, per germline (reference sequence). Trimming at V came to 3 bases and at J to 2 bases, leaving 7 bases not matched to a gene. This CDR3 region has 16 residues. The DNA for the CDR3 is TGTGCCAGCAGCTTTAGGGGACAGGGTCATCAAGAGACCCAGTACTTC. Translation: CASSFRGQGHQETQYF.

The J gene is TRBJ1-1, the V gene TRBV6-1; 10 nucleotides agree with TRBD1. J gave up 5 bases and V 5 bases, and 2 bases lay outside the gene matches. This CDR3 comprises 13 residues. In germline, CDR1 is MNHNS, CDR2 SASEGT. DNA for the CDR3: TGTGCCAGCAGTTGGACAGGGGGGACTGAAGCTTTCTTT. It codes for CASSWTGGTEAFF.

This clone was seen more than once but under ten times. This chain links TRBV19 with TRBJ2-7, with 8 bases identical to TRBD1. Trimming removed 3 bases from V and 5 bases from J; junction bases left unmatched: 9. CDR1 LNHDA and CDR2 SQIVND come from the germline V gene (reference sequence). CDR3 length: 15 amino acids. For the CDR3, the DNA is TGTGCCAGTAGTATTGTGGTCAGGGGGCTGAACGAGCAGTACTTC. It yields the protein CASSIVVRGLNEQYF.

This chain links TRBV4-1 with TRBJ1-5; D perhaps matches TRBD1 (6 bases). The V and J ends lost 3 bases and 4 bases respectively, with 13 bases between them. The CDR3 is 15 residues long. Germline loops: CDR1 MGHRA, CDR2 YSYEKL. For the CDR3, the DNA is TGCGCCAGCAGCCAGGTACACAGGGAAAATCAGCCCCAGCATTTT. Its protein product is CASSQVHRENQPQHF.